This T cell receptor beta chain derives from a study of blood T cell repertoires in COVID-19. Study-wide background: Sites in the United States, Italy and Spain provided acute and convalescent COVID-19 samples. Nucleic acid was either cDNA or gDNA, and it came from T cells, B-cell-depleted T cells, or PBMCs.

Original analysis: Researchers report that nucleated cell counts were estimated from reference gene primer amplification. Sequencing was performed with immunoSEQ multiplex PCR; in TCRdb, only in-frame clones are kept and a portion is missing. That table gives V, J and clone size, and the DNA gave D and trimming. The table lists 100,000 to 150,000 clones, about 82% of them singletons. The receptor was derived from a human donor in a cohort sampled during active COVID-19. The sample consisted of peripheral blood.

The CDR3 is CASSSTGTGWETQYF. As DNA, the CDR3 is TGTGCCAGCAGCTCCACCGGGACAGGGTGGGAGACCCAGTACTTC. The chain links TRBV7-2 to TRBJ2-5, with 9 bases identical to TRBD1. Germline V gene data show CDR1 as SGHTA and CDR2 as FQGNSA. V dropped 4 bases and J dropped 5; count of bases not matched to a gene: 8. The CDR3 totals 15 residues.